The 10 T cell receptor beta chains reported below all come from one sample, sequenced in a study of blood T cell repertoires in COVID-19. Generated by immunoSEQ multiplex PCR, the TCRdb table keeps only in-frame clones and is missing some. The sample has roughly 50,000 clones, around 86% seen once. Sequenced sample: peripheral blood. These receptor sequences come from an elderly woman with COVID-19, enrolled during active disease.

The chain joins TRBV6-5 to TRBJ1-5; a possible D gene is TRBD1 (5 bases). There are 14 residues in the CDR3. V was shortened by 6 bases and J by 1 base, with 10 bases between the two germline ends. CDR1 MNHEY and CDR2 SVGAGI come from the germline V gene. CDR3 loop: CASRDHRSNQPQHF. The CDR3 nucleotides read TGTGCCAGCAGAGACCACAGGAGCAATCAGCCCCAGCATTTT.

The chain has TRBV6-5 and TRBJ1-4; 8 bases are shared with TRBD1. CDR3 length equals 14 residues. Looked up from germline, CDR1 is MNHEY and CDR2 is SVGAGI. V gave up 8 bases and J gave up 3 bases; unmatched junction bases: 5. The CDR3 sequence is CASSSGQANEKLFF. The DNA for the CDR3 is TGTGCCAGCTCTTCGGGACAGGCTAATGAAAAACTGTTTTTT.

The rearrangement links TRBV16 to TRBJ2-7; D unclear. V was trimmed by 0 bases and J by 0 bases, leaving 15 bases between them. The CDR3 sequence is 17 residues long. Germline assignment: CDR1 KGHSY and CDR2 FQNENV. This chain's CDR3 is CASSQSRGRRNSYEQYF. As DNA, the CDR3 is TGTGCCAGCAGCCAATCGCGTGGGCGAAGGAACTCCTACGAGCAGTACTTC.

This chain connects TRBV18 to TRBJ2-7; 10 nucleotides line up with TRBD1. Germline V CDR1 and CDR2: KGHSH, LQKENI. This CDR3 region has 14 residues. V lost 5 bases and J lost 3; bases outside the gene matches: 4. The CDR3 sequence: CASSTDRGNYEQYF. The CDR3 bases are TGTGCCAGCTCAACGGACAGGGGGAACTACGAGCAGTACTTC.

The CDR3 bases are TGTGCCAGCAGTTGGACATCGATGGACACCATATATTTT. It specifies CASSWTSMDTIYF. The chain is built from TRBV6-8 and TRBJ1-3; a possible D gene is TRBD1 (5 bases). The CDR3 spans 13 residues. Trimming stripped 4 bases from V and 8 bases from J, with 12 bases between. The germline gives CDR1 MNHGY, CDR2 SAAAGT.

The chain uses TRBV21-1 and TRBJ1-5; the D segment call TRBD1 is taken from the table without a DNA check. TRBV21-1 is a pseudogene segment. The CDR3 runs 16 residues. In DNA form, the CDR3 reads TGTGCCAGCAGCTATGTTTATGGACAGGGGAATCAGCCCCAGCATTTT. It yields the protein CASSYVYGQGNQPQHF.

The chain has TRBV2 and TRBJ1-2, with D tentatively TRBD1 (5 bases). This CDR3 is built from 16 residues. The V end was cut by 6 bases, the J end by 1 base, with 18 bases between. Germline V gene sequence: CDR1 SNHLY, CDR2 FYNNEI. CDR3 coding DNA: TGTGCCAGCAGGGGGTCCGGACATTTCGTTAACTATGGCTACACCTTC. Protein: CASRGSGHFVNYGYTF. Full variable domain (remainder filled in from reference TRBV2 and TRBJ1-2): EPEVTQTPSHQVTQMGQEVILRCVPISNHLYFYWYRQILGQKVEFLVSFYNNEISEKSEIFDDQFSVERPDGSNFTLKIRSTKLEDSAMYFCASRGSGHFVNYGYTFGSGTRLTVV.

The J gene is TRBJ2-1, the V gene TRBV19; D is perhaps TRBD1 (5 bases). The V end was cut by 5 bases, the J end by 3 bases, with 11 bases between. The germline V gene has CDR1 LNHDA and CDR2 SQIVND (reference sequence). The length of the CDR3 is 14 residues. CDR3 coding DNA: TGTGCCAGTAGTCCCGAGACAGTCTACAATGAGCAGTTCTTC. Amino acids: CASSPETVYNEQFF. The variable domain in full, with the rest retrieved from reference TRBV19 and TRBJ2-1, is DGGITQSPKYLFRKEGQNVTLSCEQNLNHDAMYWYRQDPGQGLRLIYYSQIVNDFQKGDIAEGYSVSREKKESFPLTVTSAQKNPTAFYLCASSPETVYNEQFFGPGTRLTVL.

The chain recombines TRBV18 with TRBJ2-5, with 9 positions matching TRBD2. From germline, CDR1 is KGHSH and CDR2 LQKENI. Unmatched junction bases numbered 4, after V lost 1 base and J lost 4 bases. The CDR3 extends over 15 amino acids. The CDR3 region is CASSPLAGVGETQYF. CDR3 sequence (DNA): TGTGCCAGCTCACCACTAGCGGGAGTAGGAGAGACCCAGTACTTC.

This chain joins TRBV19 and TRBJ1-5; 9 nucleotides agree with TRBD1. V trimming: 10 bases; J trimming: 0 bases; junction bases outside the gene matches: 7. Germline CDR1 LNHDA, CDR2 SQIVND (reference sequence). The CDR3 has 15 residues. CDR3 sequence (DNA): TGTGCCACCACGGACAGGGGAGTTAGCAATCAGCCCCAGCATTTT. This translates into CATTDRGVSNQPQHF.